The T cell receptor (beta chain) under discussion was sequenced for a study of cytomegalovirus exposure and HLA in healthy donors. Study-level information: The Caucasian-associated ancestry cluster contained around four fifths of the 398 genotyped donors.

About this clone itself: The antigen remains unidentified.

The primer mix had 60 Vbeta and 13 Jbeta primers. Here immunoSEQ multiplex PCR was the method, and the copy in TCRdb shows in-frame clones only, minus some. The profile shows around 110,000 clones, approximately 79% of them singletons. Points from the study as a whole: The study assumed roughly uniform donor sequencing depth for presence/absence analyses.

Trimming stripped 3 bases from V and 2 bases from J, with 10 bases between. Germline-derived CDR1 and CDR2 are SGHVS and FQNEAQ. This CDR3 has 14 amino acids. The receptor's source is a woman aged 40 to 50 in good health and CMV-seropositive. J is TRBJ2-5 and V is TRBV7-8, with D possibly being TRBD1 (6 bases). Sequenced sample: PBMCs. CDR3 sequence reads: CASSLQQGQETQYF. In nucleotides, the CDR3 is TGTGCCAGCAGCTTGCAACAGGGACAAGAGACCCAGTACTTC. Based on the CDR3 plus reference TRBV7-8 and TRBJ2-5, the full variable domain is GAGVSQSPRYKVAKRGQDVALRCDPISGHVSLFWYQQALGQGPEFLTYFQNEAQLDKSGLPSDRFFAERPEGSVSTLKIQRTQQEDSAVYLCASSLQQGQETQYFGPGTRLLVL.